Listed below are T cell receptor beta chains from one sample, sequenced in a study of brain T cells in children with intractable seizures. Measured with immunoSEQ multiplex PCR; TCRdb has only the in-frame clones, and not every one. The top ten clones hold around 24% of a sample with 70,000 to 85,000 clones, about 90% of them seen once. The sample was peripheral blood, taken at surgery. The receptors were gathered from a girl aged 2-10 years with Rasmussen encephalitis and intractable seizures. Both conserved end residues are part of each CDR3. The D gene is left open where the match is weak. Not every row has a clone size; where given, it reads once, few, many or a size class.

CDR3 DNA: TGTGCCAGCAGTCCCCGGACAGGGGCCACTGAAGCTTTCTTT; CDR3 protein: CASSPRTGATEAFF; D gene: TRBD1; V gene: TRBV6-5; J gene: TRBJ1-1; clone size: once
CDR3 DNA: TGTGCCTGGGGACAAGATCCAGATCAGCCCCAGCATTTT; CDR3 protein: CAWGQDPDQPQHF; D gene: .; V gene: TRBV30; J gene: TRBJ1-5; clone size: .
CDR3 DNA: TGCGCCAGCAGTCAATCGCGCCAGCCTTTCTCCTACGAGCAGTACTTC; CDR3 protein: CASSQSRQPFSYEQYF; D gene: .; V gene: TRBV23-1; J gene: TRBJ2-7; clone size: .
CDR3 DNA: TGTGCCAGCGGCACCGGTTCCTCCTACGAGCAGTACTTC; CDR3 protein: CASGTGSSYEQYF; D gene: .; V gene: TRBV27; J gene: TRBJ2-7; clone size: .
CDR3 DNA: TGTGCCAGCAGCTTAGGCAGGGTTAACACCGGGGAGCTGTTTTTT; CDR3 protein: CASSLGRVNTGELFF; D gene: .; V gene: TRBV11-3; J gene: TRBJ2-2; clone size: .
CDR3 DNA: TGTGCCAGCAGCGTACGGGTGAAAGCCTATAATTCACCCCTCCACTTT; CDR3 protein: CASSVRVKAYNSPLHF; D gene: .; V gene: TRBV7-2; J gene: TRBJ1-6; clone size: .
CDR3 DNA: TGTGCCAGCAGCCTAGGGGGGCCAAAAGGGAGGGGCACTGAAGCTTTCTTT; CDR3 protein: CASSLGGPKGRGTEAFF; D gene: .; V gene: TRBV5-4; J gene: TRBJ1-1; clone size: .
CDR3 DNA: TGTGCCGGGGGAGAGCAGCAGTACTTC; CDR3 protein: CAGGEQQYF; D gene: .; V gene: TRBV7-6; J gene: TRBJ2-7; clone size: once
CDR3 DNA: TGCGCCAGCATCCCCCAGGGGGCGGGCACCGGGGAGCTGTTTTTT; CDR3 protein: CASIPQGAGTGELFF; D gene: TRBD1; V gene: TRBV5-1; J gene: TRBJ2-2; clone size: .
CDR3 DNA: TGTGCCAGCAGAAGAGACGGTCCCAATCAGCCCCAGCATTTT; CDR3 protein: CASRRDGPNQPQHF; D gene: .; V gene: TRBV6-5; J gene: TRBJ1-5; clone size: .
CDR3 DNA: TGCGCCAGCAGCCCCACCGGGACTAGGTTCTACGAGCAGTACTTC; CDR3 protein: CASSPTGTRFYEQYF; D gene: TRBD2; V gene: TRBV4-1; J gene: TRBJ2-7; clone size: .
CDR3 DNA: TGTGCCAGCAGCCAGGAAACTAGCGGCAAAGAGACCCAGTACTTC; CDR3 protein: CASSQETSGKETQYF; D gene: TRBD2; V gene: TRBV3-1/TRBV3-2; J gene: TRBJ2-5; clone size: .
CDR3 DNA: TGTGCCAGCAGCTCCGGGGGTAGGGATAATTCACCCCTCCACTTT; CDR3 protein: CASSSGGRDNSPLHF; D gene: .; V gene: TRBV7-6; J gene: TRBJ1-6; clone size: .
CDR3 DNA: TGTGCCAGCTCACCAGGGGGAGATGGCTACACCTTC; CDR3 protein: CASSPGGDGYTF; D gene: .; V gene: TRBV18; J gene: TRBJ1-2; clone size: .
CDR3 DNA: TGTGCCAGCAGCTTAGCGCACAGCGGGGAGACCCAGTACTTC; CDR3 protein: CASSLAHSGETQYF; D gene: .; V gene: TRBV7-8; J gene: TRBJ2-5; clone size: .
CDR3 DNA: TGTGCCAGCAGCCAGATTAGCGGGAGGGGCCCCGGGGAGCTGTTTTTT; CDR3 protein: CASSQISGRGPGELFF; D gene: TRBD2; V gene: TRBV4-2; J gene: TRBJ2-2; clone size: .
CDR3 DNA: TGTGCCAGCAGTCGGACAGTTAATGAAAAACTGTTTTTT; CDR3 protein: CASSRTVNEKLFF; D gene: .; V gene: TRBV6-5; J gene: TRBJ1-4; clone size: .
CDR3 DNA: TGCGCCAGCAGCCAAGTCGGGACTAGCGGCTACAATGAGCAGTTCTTC; CDR3 protein: CASSQVGTSGYNEQFF; D gene: TRBD2; V gene: TRBV4-1; J gene: TRBJ2-1; clone size: .
CDR3 DNA: TGTGCCAGTAGTACCCGACGGAGGAAGAGTGGAAACACCATATATTTT; CDR3 protein: CASSTRRRKSGNTIYF; D gene: .; V gene: TRBV19; J gene: TRBJ1-3; clone size: .
CDR3 DNA: TGTGCCAGCAGTGACTTCGGTGTTTGGTACTTC; CDR3 protein: CASSDFGVWYF; D gene: .; V gene: TRBV6-4; J gene: TRBJ2-5; clone size: .
CDR3 DNA: TGTGCCAGCAGCCAACCCCAGGGAAGCGGGAGGAGGACCGGGGAGCTGTTTTTT; CDR3 protein: CASSQPQGSGRRTGELFF; D gene: TRBD2; V gene: TRBV3-1/TRBV3-2; J gene: TRBJ2-2; clone size: .
CDR3 DNA: TGTGCCAGCAGCTACCCCGCTAGGTCGTACGAGCAGTACTTC; CDR3 protein: CASSYPARSYEQYF; D gene: .; V gene: TRBV13; J gene: TRBJ2-7; clone size: .
CDR3 DNA: TGTGCCAGCAGTCCCGGCAGGGGAGGGTACGAGCAGTACTTC; CDR3 protein: CASSPGRGGYEQYF; D gene: .; V gene: TRBV6-5; J gene: TRBJ2-7; clone size: .
CDR3 DNA: TGTGCCAGCAGCGTACAGGGATTTTCCTACGAGCAGTACTTC; CDR3 protein: CASSVQGFSYEQYF; D gene: .; V gene: TRBV9; J gene: TRBJ2-7; clone size: .
CDR3 DNA: TGTGCCAGCAGTTTAAAGGCCGACAGGGTATCGTATGGCTACACCTTC; CDR3 protein: CASSLKADRVSYGYTF; D gene: TRBD1; V gene: TRBV27; J gene: TRBJ1-2; clone size: .
CDR3 DNA: TGTGCCAGCAGTGAAAGGGATCGTCGTATTACTAACTATGGCTACACCTTC; CDR3 protein: CASSERDRRITNYGYTF; D gene: .; V gene: TRBV6-1; J gene: TRBJ1-2; clone size: .
CDR3 DNA: TGTGCCAGCAGCCGATCCCTAGCGGGAGGGCAAGATACGCAGTATTTT; CDR3 protein: CASSRSLAGGQDTQYF; D gene: TRBD2; V gene: TRBV3-1/TRBV3-2; J gene: TRBJ2-3; clone size: .
CDR3 DNA: TGCAGTGCTAGCCCCCTGAATGGCTACACCTTC; CDR3 protein: CSASPLNGYTF; D gene: .; V gene: TRBV20-1; J gene: TRBJ1-2; clone size: .
CDR3 DNA: TGTGCCAGCAGTAGATCCGATCCCTCCTACGAGCAGTACTTC; CDR3 protein: CASSRSDPSYEQYF; D gene: .; V gene: TRBV6-6; J gene: TRBJ2-7; clone size: .
CDR3 DNA: TGCGCCAGCAGCTTGGGGACAGGCGTGAACACTGAAGCTTTCTTT; CDR3 protein: CASSLGTGVNTEAFF; D gene: TRBD1; V gene: TRBV5-1; J gene: TRBJ1-1; clone size: .
CDR3 DNA: TGTGCCTGGAGAAGGGACAGGGCCCTACAAGAGACCCAGTACTTC; CDR3 protein: CAWRRDRALQETQYF; D gene: TRBD1; V gene: TRBV30; J gene: TRBJ2-5; clone size: .
CDR3 DNA: TGTGCCAGCAGACGTTCAGGGACAGGGATGACTGAAGCTTTCTTT; CDR3 protein: CASRRSGTGMTEAFF; D gene: TRBD1; V gene: TRBV28; J gene: TRBJ1-1; clone size: .
CDR3 DNA: TGTGCTAGTGCCCCGGTGGCTCCCCGGGCCCACGAGCAGTACTTC; CDR3 protein: CASAPVAPRAHEQYF; D gene: .; V gene: TRBV12-5; J gene: TRBJ2-7; clone size: .
CDR3 DNA: TGTGCCAGCAGACGACAGGGGAACACCGGGGAGCTGTTTTTT; CDR3 protein: CASRRQGNTGELFF; D gene: TRBD1; V gene: TRBV6-5; J gene: TRBJ2-2; clone size: once
CDR3 DNA: TGTGCCAGTAGTCCGGATAACTACGAGCAGTACTTC; CDR3 protein: CASSPDNYEQYF; D gene: .; V gene: TRBV19; J gene: TRBJ2-7; clone size: .
CDR3 DNA: TGTGCCAGCAGTAGCACCGGTACGGTCGGCTACACCTTC; CDR3 protein: CASSSTGTVGYTF; D gene: .; V gene: TRBV6-5; J gene: TRBJ1-2; clone size: .
CDR3 DNA: TGCGCCAGCAGCCAAGATGTTAACCAAGAGACCCAGTACTTC; CDR3 protein: CASSQDVNQETQYF; D gene: .; V gene: TRBV4-1; J gene: TRBJ2-5; clone size: .
CDR3 DNA: TGTGCCAGCAGCAAGGGACAGGGCGGATTATACGAGCAGTACTTC; CDR3 protein: CASSKGQGGLYEQYF; D gene: TRBD1; V gene: TRBV5-4; J gene: TRBJ2-7; clone size: .
CDR3 DNA: TGTGCCAGCAGTGAACGAAGGAACACTGAAGCTTTCTTT; CDR3 protein: CASSERRNTEAFF; D gene: .; V gene: TRBV2; J gene: TRBJ1-1; clone size: few
CDR3 DNA: TGTGCCAGCAGTGAGGACAGCTATGGCTACACCTTC; CDR3 protein: CASSEDSYGYTF; D gene: .; V gene: TRBV6-6; J gene: TRBJ1-2; clone size: .
CDR3 DNA: TGTGCCAGCAGCCCCAGGACAGAGAACACCGGGGAGCTGTTTTTT; CDR3 protein: CASSPRTENTGELFF; D gene: .; V gene: TRBV5-4; J gene: TRBJ2-2; clone size: .
CDR3 DNA: TGTGCCAGCACCTTGCCCGGACTGAGCTATGGCTACACCTTC; CDR3 protein: CASTLPGLSYGYTF; D gene: .; V gene: TRBV5-6; J gene: TRBJ1-2; clone size: .
CDR3 DNA: TGTGCCAGCAGTGGCAGACAGGGGGCATACTTC; CDR3 protein: CASSGRQGAYF; D gene: TRBD1; V gene: TRBV27; J gene: TRBJ2-7; clone size: .
CDR3 DNA: TGTGCCAGCAGTTCCGGGACGGACGAGCAGTACTTC; CDR3 protein: CASSSGTDEQYF; D gene: .; V gene: TRBV12-3/TRBV12-4; J gene: TRBJ2-7; clone size: .
CDR3 DNA: TGCGCCAGCAGCTTGCTCGGGCCGGGCCACAATGAGCAGTTCTTC; CDR3 protein: CASSLLGPGHNEQFF; D gene: .; V gene: TRBV5-1; J gene: TRBJ2-1; clone size: .
CDR3 DNA: TGTGCCAGCAGCTCCGTGACAGGGGGGAACACCGGGGAGCTGTTTTTT; CDR3 protein: CASSSVTGGNTGELFF; D gene: TRBD1; V gene: TRBV5-5; J gene: TRBJ2-2; clone size: .
CDR3 DNA: TGTGCCAGCAGCCCTGGGGGGACCTGGTCCTACAATGAGCAGTTCTTC; CDR3 protein: CASSPGGTWSYNEQFF; D gene: .; V gene: TRBV9; J gene: TRBJ2-1; clone size: .
CDR3 DNA: TGTGCCAGCACCTCCCCTGGGGGGTACAATGAGCAGTTCTTC; CDR3 protein: CASTSPGGYNEQFF; D gene: .; V gene: TRBV7-9; J gene: TRBJ2-1; clone size: .
CDR3 DNA: TGTGCCTCCAGACAGGGCTACGAGCAGTACTTC; CDR3 protein: CASRQGYEQYF; D gene: TRBD1; V gene: TRBV30; J gene: TRBJ2-7; clone size: .
CDR3 DNA: TGTGCCAGCAGCTTATCCGGCACAGATACGCAGTATTTT; CDR3 protein: CASSLSGTDTQYF; D gene: .; V gene: TRBV7-9; J gene: TRBJ2-3; clone size: once
CDR3 DNA: TGTGCCAGCAGTCCCGAGGGACATATGAACACTGAAGCTTTCTTT; CDR3 protein: CASSPEGHMNTEAFF; D gene: .; V gene: TRBV7-9; J gene: TRBJ1-1; clone size: .
CDR3 DNA: TGCAGTGCTAGTACTACAGGGGATACGCATGGCTACACCTTC; CDR3 protein: CSASTTGDTHGYTF; D gene: TRBD1; V gene: TRBV20-1; J gene: TRBJ1-2; clone size: few
CDR3 DNA: TGTGCCAGCAGCTTAGCGGGAGGGCCCCCCTACTACAATGAGCAGTTCTTC; CDR3 protein: CASSLAGGPPYYNEQFF; D gene: TRBD2; V gene: TRBV7-2; J gene: TRBJ2-1; clone size: .
CDR3 DNA: TGTGCCAGCAGTTGGGACGGGTCCACTGAAGCTTTCTTT; CDR3 protein: CASSWDGSTEAFF; D gene: .; V gene: TRBV12-3/TRBV12-4; J gene: TRBJ1-1; clone size: .
CDR3 DNA: TGTGCCAGTTCAATTTCGCTTAACACCGGGGAGCTGTTTTTT; CDR3 protein: CASSISLNTGELFF; D gene: .; V gene: TRBV19; J gene: TRBJ2-2; clone size: .